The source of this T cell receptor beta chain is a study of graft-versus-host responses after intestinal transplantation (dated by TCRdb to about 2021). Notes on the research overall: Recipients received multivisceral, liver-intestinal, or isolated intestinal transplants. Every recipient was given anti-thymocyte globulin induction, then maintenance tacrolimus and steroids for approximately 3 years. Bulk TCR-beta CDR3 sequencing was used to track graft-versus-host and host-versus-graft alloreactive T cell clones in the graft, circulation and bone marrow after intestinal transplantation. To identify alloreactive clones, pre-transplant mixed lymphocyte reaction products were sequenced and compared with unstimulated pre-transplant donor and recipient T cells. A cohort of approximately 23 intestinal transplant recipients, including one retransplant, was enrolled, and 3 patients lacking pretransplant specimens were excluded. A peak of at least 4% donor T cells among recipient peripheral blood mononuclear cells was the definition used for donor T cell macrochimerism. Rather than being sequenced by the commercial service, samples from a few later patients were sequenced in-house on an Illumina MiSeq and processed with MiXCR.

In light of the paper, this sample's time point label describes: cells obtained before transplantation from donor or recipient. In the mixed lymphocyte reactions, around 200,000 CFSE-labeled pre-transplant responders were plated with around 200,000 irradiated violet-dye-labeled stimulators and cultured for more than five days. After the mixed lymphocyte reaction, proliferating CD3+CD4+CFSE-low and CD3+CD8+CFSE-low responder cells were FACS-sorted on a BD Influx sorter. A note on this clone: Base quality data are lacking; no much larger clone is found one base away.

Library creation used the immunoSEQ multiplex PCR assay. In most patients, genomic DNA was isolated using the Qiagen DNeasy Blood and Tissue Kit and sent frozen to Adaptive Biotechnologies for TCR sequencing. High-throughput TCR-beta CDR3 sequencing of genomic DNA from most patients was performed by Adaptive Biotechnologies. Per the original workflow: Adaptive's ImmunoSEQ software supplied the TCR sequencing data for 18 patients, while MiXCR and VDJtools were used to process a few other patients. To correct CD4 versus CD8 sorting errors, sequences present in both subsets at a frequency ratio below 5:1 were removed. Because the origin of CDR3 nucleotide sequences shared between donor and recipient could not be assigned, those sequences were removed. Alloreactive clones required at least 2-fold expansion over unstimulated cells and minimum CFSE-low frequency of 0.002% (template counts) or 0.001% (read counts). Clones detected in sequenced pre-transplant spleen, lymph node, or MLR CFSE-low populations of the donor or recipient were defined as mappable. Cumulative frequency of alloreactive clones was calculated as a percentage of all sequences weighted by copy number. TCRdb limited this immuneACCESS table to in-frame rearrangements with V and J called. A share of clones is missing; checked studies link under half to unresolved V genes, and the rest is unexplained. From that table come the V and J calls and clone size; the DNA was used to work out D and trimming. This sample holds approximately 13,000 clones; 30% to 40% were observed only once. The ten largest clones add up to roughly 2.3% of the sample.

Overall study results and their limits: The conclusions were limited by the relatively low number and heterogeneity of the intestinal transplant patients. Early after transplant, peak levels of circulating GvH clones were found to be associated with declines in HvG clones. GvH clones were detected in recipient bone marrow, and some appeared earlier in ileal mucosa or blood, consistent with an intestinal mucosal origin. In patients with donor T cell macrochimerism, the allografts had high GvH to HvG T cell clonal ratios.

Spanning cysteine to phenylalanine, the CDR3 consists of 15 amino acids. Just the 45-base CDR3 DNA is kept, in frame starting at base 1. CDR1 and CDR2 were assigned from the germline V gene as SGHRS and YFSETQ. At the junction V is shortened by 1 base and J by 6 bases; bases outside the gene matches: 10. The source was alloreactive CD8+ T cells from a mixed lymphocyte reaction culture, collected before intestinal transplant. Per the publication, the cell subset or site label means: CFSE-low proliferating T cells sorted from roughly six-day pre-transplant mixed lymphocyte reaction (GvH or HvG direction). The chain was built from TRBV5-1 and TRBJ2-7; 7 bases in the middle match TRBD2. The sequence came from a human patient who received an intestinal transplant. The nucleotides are TGCGCCAGCAGCTTGTGGGATCGAGCGGGAACCGAGCAGTACTTC. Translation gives CASSLWDRAGTEQYF.